Sequencing of this T cell receptor beta chain was carried out in a study of shared clonotypes between healthy human individuals. General study points: Estimated clonotype richness was generally higher in naive than memory subsets.

In regard to this clone: Its specificity is unknown.

The data were produced by immunoSEQ multiplex PCR, yet TCRdb's version contains in-frame clones alone and is incomplete. Here the sample spans over a million clones, 65% to 75% being singletons. The CDR3 runs to 14 residues. With 0 bases removed from V and 13 bases from J, the gap between germline ends came to 15 bases. Germline V gives CDR1 MGHRA, CDR2 YSYEKL. The rearrangement uses TRBV4-1 and TRBJ1-4; perhaps TRBD1 as D (5 bases). This sequence originates from a man between 18 and 29 years old in good health. Sequencing input: memory CD4+ T cells sorted from blood. Subset specified: CD45RA-negative fraction. The CDR3 region has the DNA TGCGCCAGCAGCCAAGACTCGACAGCTCAGAGACTGTTTTTT. Its protein is CASSQDSTAQRLFF.